Each of the 26 T cell receptor beta chains below was sequenced from the same sample in a study of a mutant IDH1 vaccine in newly diagnosed glioma. For these TCRs, the target antigens are not known. Time point in this sample: week 5, during vaccination. The investigators gave 300 ug of mutant IDH1 20-mer peptide in each vaccine dose, together with topical imiquimod. Measured with immunoSEQ multiplex PCR; TCRdb has only the in-frame clones, and not every one. The sample comprises under 70,000 clones, roughly four fifths of which are singletons, and 3% to 4% rests with the top ten. The sequenced sample was PBMCs, obtained from a glioma patient whose treatment included an IDH1 peptide vaccine. The origin of the receptors is a young man with glioma.

This chain uses TRBV27 with TRBJ2-7; D is unclear. Germline V CDR1 and CDR2: MNHEY, SMNVEV (reference sequence). CDR3 size: 15 residues. Trimming removed 2 bases from V and 0 bases from J, with 11 bases in between. The CDR3 reads CASSLGLLSSYEQYF. For the CDR3, the DNA is TGTGCCAGCAGTTTAGGTCTCCTGAGCTCCTACGAGCAGTACTTC.

The J gene is TRBJ1-1, the V gene TRBV6-1, with a weak D call TRBD1 (5 bases). The CDR3 extends over 14 amino acids. The V end lost 6 bases, the J end lost 4 bases, and 15 bases lay between the germline ends. Germline V lookup: CDR1 MNHNS, CDR2 SASEGT. In DNA form, the CDR3 reads TGTGCCAGCAGACTCAGGGTTATTAGCACTGAAGCTTTCTTT. It translates to CASRLRVISTEAFF.

This rearrangement joins TRBV14 to TRBJ1-4; D remains ambiguous. Between the trimmed V and J ends, which lost 4 bases and 10 bases, there was a span of 16 bases. The CDR3 spans 14 residues. Germline-derived CDR1 and CDR2 are SGHDN and FVKESK. The CDR3 bases are TGTGCCAGCAGCCTCATCGATTATAGAGGAAAACTGTTTTTT. It is translated as CASSLIDYRGKLFF.

This clone has just a few counts. This chain links TRBV5-6 with TRBJ2-2; TRBD1 matches 10 bases. The J segment lost 8 bases and the V segment lost 3 bases, leaving 1 base of the junction unmatched. The CDR3 sequence is 13 residues long. CDR1 and CDR2 (germline): SGHDT, YYEEEE. The CDR3 bases are TGTGCCAGCAGCTGGGACAGGGGAGGGGAGCTGTTTTTT. Amino acid sequence: CASSWDRGGELFF. Filled out from reference TRBV5-6 and TRBJ2-2, the complete variable domain reads DAGVTQSPTHLIKTRGQQVTLRCSPKSGHDTVSWYQQALGQGPQFIFQYYEEEERQRGNFPDRFSGHQFPNYSSELNVNALLLGDSALYLCASSWDRGGELFFGEGSRLTVL.

This clone is a singleton in its sample. V is TRBV7-2 and J is TRBJ1-1; possible D gene TRBD1, 5 bases. CDR1 is SGHTA and CDR2 is FQGNSA in the germline V gene. The V end lost 5 bases, the J end lost 0 bases, and 13 bases lay between the germline ends. The length of the CDR3 is 15 residues. The CDR3 DNA sequence: TGTGCCAGCAGCCGCCCAGGGAGTCTGAACACTGAAGCTTTCTTT. Translated, it gives CASSRPGSLNTEAFF.

CDR3 sequence: CASSPWRGTGGFRDTIYF. The CDR3 bases are TGTGCCAGCAGTCCCTGGCGGGGGACAGGGGGCTTCCGAGACACCATATATTTT. The V gene is TRBV28, the J gene TRBJ1-3, with TRBD1 matching 12 bases. CDR1 MDHEN and CDR2 SYDVKM come from the germline V gene. The junction had 16 bases not matched to a gene; V was cut back by 5 bases and J by 8 bases. This CDR3 comprises 18 residues.

The chain recombines TRBV28 with TRBJ1-2; D is uncertain. Germline CDR1 MDHEN, CDR2 SYDVKM. The CDR3 spans 12 residues. The germline V and J ends were trimmed by 5 bases and 6 bases, with 10 bases remaining between them. The CDR3 nucleotides are TGTGCCAGCAGTACCCACAATAATGGCTACACCTTC. This codes for CASSTHNNGYTF.

The chain employs TRBV28 and TRBJ2-7; TRBD1 matches 10 bases. Germline CDR1 is MDHEN and CDR2 is SYDVKM. Trimming removed 10 bases from V and 0 bases from J; junction bases left unmatched: 15. The CDR3 runs 17 residues. The CDR3 sequence: CAILPGQGILSSYEQYF. Here the CDR3 DNA reads TGTGCCATTCTTCCGGGACAGGGGATTCTTAGCTCCTACGAGCAGTACTTC. Supplemented by reference TRBV28 and TRBJ2-7, the full variable domain reads DVKVTQSSRYLVKRTGEKVFLECVQDMDHENMFWYRQDPGLGLRLIYFSYDVKMKEKGDIPEGYSVSREKKERFSLILESASTNQTSMYLCAILPGQGILSSYEQYFGPGTRLTVT.

Only one count was recorded for this clone. The chain couples TRBV6-4 to TRBJ1-6, with D possibly matching TRBD1 (6 bases). V was cut by 10 bases and J by 6 bases, with 13 bases left in between. CDR3 size: 13 residues. In germline, CDR1 is MRHNA, CDR2 SNTAGT. As DNA, the CDR3 is TGTGCCACAGCCCGGGACATTAATTCACCCCTCCACTTT. This sequence encodes CATARDINSPLHF.

The genes are TRBV5-6 and TRBJ2-5; the D gene is possibly TRBD1 (5 bases). Germline loops: CDR1 SGHDT, CDR2 YYEEEE. Trimming left V 2 bases short and J 7 bases short, with 15 bases between. The CDR3 spans 14 residues. The CDR3 region has the DNA TGTGCCAGCAGCTTAGGGGCGACTCACGGGACCCAGTACTTC. Translated: CASSLGATHGTQYF.

The chain has TRBV28 and TRBJ1-3, with D hard to call. CDR3 length equals 13 residues. The ends were cut back, 8 bases at V and 2 bases at J, with 10 bases in the middle. Germline CDR1 is MDHEN and CDR2 is SYDVKM. CDR3 amino acids: CASLVPAGNTIYF. As DNA, the CDR3 is TGTGCCAGCTTAGTACCGGCTGGAAACACCATATATTTT.

This chain connects TRBV11-2 to TRBJ2-1, with 11 bases aligning to TRBD2. Germline trimming cut 5 bases from V and 3 bases from J; bases unmatched to any gene: 6. The germline V gene encodes CDR1 SGHAT and CDR2 FQNNGV. The length of the CDR3 is 16 residues. The CDR3 here is CASSTRLAGIYNEQFF. CDR3 nucleotides: TGTGCCAGCAGCACCCGACTAGCGGGGATCTACAATGAGCAGTTCTTC.

V usage is TRBV10-3 and J usage is TRBJ2-7, with D possibly being TRBD1 (5 bases). V shed 4 bases and J shed 6 bases, with 16 bases lying between them. The germline gives CDR1 ENHRY, CDR2 SYGVKD. The CDR3 runs to 14 residues. The CDR3 region has the DNA TGTGCCATCAGTGTGGGGCTCGCAGCAACCGAGCAGTACTTC. Encoded protein: CAISVGLAATEQYF.

With respect to this clone: An end of the junction differs from the germline gene, which may be a read error. The sample contains more than one DNA sequence encoding this CDR3. DNA of the CDR3: TGTGCCAGCAGCTTGGGGCAGGGGCTTCCTTCTAGCACAGATACGCAGTATTTC. Amino acid sequence: CASSLGQGLPSSTDTQYF. V is TRBV7-9 and J is TRBJ2-3; D possibly corresponds to TRBD1 (6 bases). Germline lookup yields CDR1 SEHNR and CDR2 FQNEAQ (reference sequence). The CDR3 spans 18 residues.

This chain joins TRBV6-4 and TRBJ1-1; D unresolved. The CDR3 covers 13 residues. Germline V gene sequence: CDR1 MRHNA, CDR2 SNTAGT. The ends were cut back, 6 bases at V and 3 bases at J, with 11 bases in the middle. CDR3 amino acids: CASSRSFDTEAFF. The CDR3 bases are TGTGCCAGCAGCAGGTCTTTTGACACTGAAGCTTTCTTT.

This clone was detected once. The chain employs TRBV14 and TRBJ2-2; D unresolved. Trimming removed 0 bases at V and 4 bases at J, with 9 bases between. In germline, CDR1 is SGHDN, CDR2 FVKESK. CDR3 length: 15 amino acids. The CDR3 region is CASSQEFRSTGELFF. CDR3 bases: TGTGCCAGCAGCCAAGAGTTCAGAAGCACCGGGGAGCTGTTTTTT.

The V gene is TRBV9, the J gene TRBJ2-3; D gene unclear. Between the trimmed V and J ends, which lost 1 base and 5 bases, there was a span of 2 bases. The length of the CDR3 is 11 residues. CDR1 and CDR2 from the germline V gene are SGDLS and YYNGEE. CDR3 sequence (DNA): TGTGCCAGCAGCGTACTAGATACGCAGTATTTT. Its protein is CASSVLDTQYF.

Only one count was recorded for this clone. V usage is TRBV7-9 and J usage is TRBJ1-1; no reliable D call. V lost 3 bases and J lost 5, with 19 bases in between. The length of the CDR3 is 16 residues. Germline loops: CDR1 SEHNR, CDR2 FQNEAQ (reference sequence). The CDR3 DNA is TGTGCCAGCAGCTTCGCAGCGCGGGGTAGCGATACTGAAGCTTTCTTT. Protein: CASSFAARGSDTEAFF.

The chain has TRBV5-1 and TRBJ1-2; 10 bases are a match to TRBD1. The V gene's germline CDR1 is SGHRS and CDR2 YFSETQ. With 0 bases clipped from V and 4 bases from J, the junction kept 3 bases outside the gene matches. The CDR3 extends over 15 amino acids. DNA of the CDR3: TGCGCCAGCAGCTTGGCCGGGGACAGGGGCTATGGCTACACCTTC. This sequence encodes CASSLAGDRGYGYTF.

The DNA for the CDR3 is TGTGCTAGTGGTTTGGTACAGGGACAGCACTCCTACAATGAGCAGTTCTTC. Translation gives CASGLVQGQHSYNEQFF. The genes are TRBV12-5 and TRBJ2-1; 7 bases are shared with TRBD1. Germline CDR1 LGHNT, CDR2 FRNRAP. There are 17 residues in the CDR3. Trimming removed 0 bases from V and 0 bases from J; junction bases left unmatched: 5.

The chain is built from TRBV19 and TRBJ2-5, with D uncertain. V dropped 2 bases and J dropped 5 bases, with 12 bases sitting between them. This CDR3 is 14 amino acids long. Per germline, CDR1 LNHDA and CDR2 SQIVND (reference sequence). The CDR3 loop is CASSIRSPGETQYF. The CDR3, as DNA: TGTGCCAGTAGTATAAGGTCCCCCGGGGAGACCCAGTACTTC. Filled out from reference TRBV19 and TRBJ2-5, the complete variable domain reads DGGITQSPKYLFRKEGQNVTLSCEQNLNHDAMYWYRQDPGQGLRLIYYSQIVNDFQKGDIAEGYSVSREKKESFPLTVTSAQKNPTAFYLCASSIRSPGETQYFGPGTRLLVL.

This clone was counted only a few times. This chain joins TRBV6-6 and TRBJ2-1; D not certain. Trimming cost V 7 bases and J 9 bases, with 13 bases left between them. The germline V gene encodes CDR1 MNHNY and CDR2 SVGAGI (reference sequence). The CDR3 sequence is 12 residues long. The CDR3: CASNNPPGEQFF. As DNA, the CDR3 is TGTGCCAGCAATAACCCGCCGGGTGAGCAGTTCTTC.

Regarding this clone: Other DNA sequences from this sample encode an identical CDR3 as well. This sequence joins TRBV30 and TRBJ2-2; D is unclear. Trimming shortened V by 0 bases and J by 6 bases, and 2 bases separated the two germline ends. Germline V gene sequence: CDR1 GTSNPN, CDR2 SVGIG (reference sequence). This CDR3 has 11 amino acids. Here the CDR3 DNA reads TGTGCCTGGAGTGTAGCCGGGGAGCTGTTTTTT. Protein sequence: CAWSVAGELFF.

In the case of this clone: The sample holds other DNA sequences that translate to the same CDR3. The J gene is TRBJ1-2, the V gene TRBV6-6, with 8 bases fitting TRBD1. The germline V gene encodes CDR1 MNHNY and CDR2 SVGAGI (reference sequence). V lost 5 bases and J lost 3; bases outside the gene matches: 2. The CDR3 covers 13 residues. CDR3 sequence (DNA): TGTGCCAGCAGTCCGACAGGGGACTATGGCTACACCTTC. Encoded protein: CASSPTGDYGYTF.

The chain links TRBV14 to TRBJ2-1; 15 bases map to TRBD2. Per germline, CDR1 SGHDN and CDR2 FVKESK. V lost 0 bases to trimming and J lost 8 bases; unmatched junction nucleotides: 17. The CDR3 has 21 amino acids. Here the CDR3 reads CASSQDRYYRTSGGAVDEQFF. The CDR3 nucleotides are TGTGCCAGCAGCCAAGATAGGTACTACCGGACTAGCGGGGGGGCAGTCGATGAGCAGTTCTTC.

The gene calls are TRBV11-2 and TRBJ2-7, with a possible D match to TRBD1 (6 bases). The V and J ends lost 4 bases and 0 bases respectively, with 10 bases between them. The germline V gene has CDR1 SGHAT and CDR2 FQNNGV. This CDR3 contains 14 residues. The CDR3 region is CASSYGTLSYEQYF. CDR3 bases: TGTGCCAGCAGCTATGGGACACTCTCCTACGAGCAGTACTTC.